This note documents a single T cell receptor (beta chain) sequence. With ten immunoSEQ deep assay plates, unsorted PBMC DNA underwent sequencing. The assay was immunoSEQ multiplex PCR, and TCRdb's table has in-frame clones only and misses some. The table records roughly 500,000 clones, 76% of them present only once. Adults of Caucasian background living in Nashville, Tennessee made up all donors. The data stem from a study of shared clonotypes between healthy human individuals. Study-level background: Aged 18 to 49, the donors were two women and a few men.

V was trimmed by 2 bases and J by 10 bases, leaving 6 bases between them. Germline CDR1 and CDR2: MNHEY and SMNVEV (reference sequence). The CDR3 totals 12 residues. The clonotype was recovered from a woman between 35 and 50 years old in good health. Some clones in this sample may be carry-over from other donors' samples. The specimen sequenced was PBMCs. The rearrangement uses TRBV27 and TRBJ1-6; D is uncertain. The CDR3, as DNA: TGTGCCAGCAGTTTACTGGGGTCACCCCTCCACTTT. It translates to CASSLLGSPLHF.